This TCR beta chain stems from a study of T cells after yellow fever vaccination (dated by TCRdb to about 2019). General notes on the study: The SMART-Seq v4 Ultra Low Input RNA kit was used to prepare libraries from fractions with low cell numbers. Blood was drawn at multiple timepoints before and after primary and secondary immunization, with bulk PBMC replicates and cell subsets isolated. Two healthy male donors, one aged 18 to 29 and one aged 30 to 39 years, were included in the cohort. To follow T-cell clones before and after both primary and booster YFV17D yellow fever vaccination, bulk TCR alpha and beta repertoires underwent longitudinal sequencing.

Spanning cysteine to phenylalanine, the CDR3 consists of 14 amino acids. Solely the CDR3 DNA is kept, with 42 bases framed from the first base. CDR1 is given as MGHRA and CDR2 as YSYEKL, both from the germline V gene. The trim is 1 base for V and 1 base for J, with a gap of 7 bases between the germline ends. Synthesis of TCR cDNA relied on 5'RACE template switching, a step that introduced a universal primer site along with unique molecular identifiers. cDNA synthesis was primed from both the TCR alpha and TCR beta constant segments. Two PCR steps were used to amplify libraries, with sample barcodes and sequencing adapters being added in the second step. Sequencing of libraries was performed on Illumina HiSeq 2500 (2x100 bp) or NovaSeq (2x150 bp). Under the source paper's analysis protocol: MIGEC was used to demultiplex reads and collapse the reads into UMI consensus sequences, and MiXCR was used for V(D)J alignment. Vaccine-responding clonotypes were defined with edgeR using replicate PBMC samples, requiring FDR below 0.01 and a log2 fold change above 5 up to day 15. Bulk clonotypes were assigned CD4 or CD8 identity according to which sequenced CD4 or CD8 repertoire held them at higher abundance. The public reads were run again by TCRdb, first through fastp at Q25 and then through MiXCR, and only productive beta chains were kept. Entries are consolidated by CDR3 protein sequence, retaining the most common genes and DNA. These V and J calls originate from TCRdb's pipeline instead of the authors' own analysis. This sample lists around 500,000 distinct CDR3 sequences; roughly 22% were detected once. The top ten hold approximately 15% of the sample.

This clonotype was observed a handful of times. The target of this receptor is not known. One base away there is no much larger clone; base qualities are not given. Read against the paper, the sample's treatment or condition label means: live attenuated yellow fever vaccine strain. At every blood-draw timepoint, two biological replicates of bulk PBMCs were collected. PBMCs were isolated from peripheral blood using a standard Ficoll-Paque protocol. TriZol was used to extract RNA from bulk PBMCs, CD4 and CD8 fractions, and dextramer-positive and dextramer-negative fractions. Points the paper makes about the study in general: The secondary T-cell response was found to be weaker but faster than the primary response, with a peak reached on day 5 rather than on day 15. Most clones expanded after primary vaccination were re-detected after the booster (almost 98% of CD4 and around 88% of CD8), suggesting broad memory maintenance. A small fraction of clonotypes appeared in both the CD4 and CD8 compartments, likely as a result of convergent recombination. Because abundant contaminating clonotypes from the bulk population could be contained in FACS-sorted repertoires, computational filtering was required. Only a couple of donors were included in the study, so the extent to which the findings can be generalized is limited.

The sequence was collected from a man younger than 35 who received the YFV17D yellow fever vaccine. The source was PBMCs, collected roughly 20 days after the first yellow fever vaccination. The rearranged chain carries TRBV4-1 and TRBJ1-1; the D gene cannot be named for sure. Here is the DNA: TGCGCCAGCAGCCAAGTGGCGGGGAACACTGAAGCTTTCTTT. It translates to CASSQVAGNTEAFF.